A single sample is the source of the 12 T cell receptor beta chains below, sequenced in a study of blood T cell repertoires in COVID-19. The assay was immunoSEQ multiplex PCR, and TCRdb's table has in-frame clones only and misses some. The table records about 230,000 clones, over 65% of them present only once. The sequenced material came from peripheral blood. These receptors originate from an older woman with active or convalescent COVID-19.

The gene calls are TRBV7-2 and TRBJ2-3; 8 bases line up with TRBD1. V was clipped by 5 bases and J by 4 bases; unmatched bases: 11. Germline loops: CDR1 SGHTA, CDR2 FQGNSA. This CDR3 comprises 16 residues. In DNA form, the CDR3 reads TGTGCCAGCAGCGCGTCCCGGACAGGGTGGGCAGATACGCAGTATTTT. Translation: CASSASRTGWADTQYF.

The chain combines TRBV6-2 or TRBV6-3 with TRBJ2-7; tentative D call: TRBD2 (6 bases). V gave up 6 bases and J gave up 2 bases, with 23 bases separating them. CDR1 MNHEY and CDR2 SVGEGT come from the germline V gene. The length of the CDR3 is 17 residues. CDR3 sequence: CASSPGRGGPLAYEQYF. CDR3 bases: TGTGCCAGCAGCCCTGGGCGGGGAGGCCCGTTAGCCTACGAGCAGTACTTC.

The chain carries TRBV19 and TRBJ1-1; D is undetermined. Germline values: CDR1 LNHDA, CDR2 SQIVND (reference sequence). This CDR3 contains 14 residues. V was shortened by 6 bases and J by 1 base, with 12 bases between the two germline ends. The CDR3 coding sequence is TGTGCCAGTAGCTTCCTCTTCCCGAACACTGAAGCTTTCTTT. Protein product: CASSFLFPNTEAFF.

J is TRBJ1-1 and V is TRBV6-1, with 9 positions matching TRBD1. The length of the CDR3 is 14 residues. Germline loops: CDR1 MNHNS, CDR2 SASEGT. J lost 11 bases, V lost 2 bases, and 9 bases had no gene match. CDR3 sequence: CASSESWTGERAFF. The CDR3 DNA sequence: TGTGCCAGCAGTGAATCTTGGACAGGGGAACGGGCTTTCTTT.

This chain links TRBV6-2 or TRBV6-3 with TRBJ2-3, with TRBD2 as a possible D gene (5 bases). Per germline, CDR1 MNHEY and CDR2 SVGEGT. The length of the CDR3 is 16 residues. Trimming took 5 bases from V and 5 from J, leaving 20 bases between them. In DNA, the CDR3 is TGTGCCAGCAGTACCACAGCGGACCTCGACATAGATACGCAGTATTTT. It translates to CASSTTADLDIDTQYF.

V is TRBV9 and J is TRBJ1-2; perhaps TRBD1 as D (5 bases). Germline loops: CDR1 SGDLS, CDR2 YYNGEE. The V end lost 0 bases, the J end lost 4 bases, and 10 bases lay between the germline ends. CDR3 length: 14 amino acids. DNA for the CDR3: TGTGCCAGCAGCGTAGGTCAGGGATCCTATGGCTACACCTTC. This sequence encodes CASSVGQGSYGYTF.

The chain couples TRBV30 to TRBJ2-2, with D tentatively TRBD1 (6 bases). The germline gives CDR1 GTSNPN, CDR2 SVGIG (reference sequence). The CDR3 is made up of 14 amino acids. Trimming took off 4 bases at V and 2 bases at J, with 11 bases between the two ends. The CDR3 loop is CAWTGTLNTGELFF. The CDR3 coding sequence is TGTGCCTGGACGGGGACACTTAACACCGGGGAGCTGTTTTTT.

V and J are TRBV6-2 or TRBV6-3 and TRBJ2-5; TRBD2 aligns across 16 bases. J gave up 1 base and V 2 bases, and 7 bases lay outside the gene matches. The CDR3 is 19 amino acids. Germline V lookup: CDR1 MNHEY, CDR2 SVGEGT. This CDR3 reads CASSYLGLAGGPGQETQYF. For the CDR3, the DNA is TGTGCCAGCAGTTACCTGGGACTAGCGGGGGGGCCGGGCCAAGAGACCCAGTACTTC.

The CDR3 loop reads CASSLGQGNYEQYF. The CDR3 nucleotides are TGTGCCAGCAGCTTAGGGCAGGGCAACTACGAGCAGTACTTC. This chain connects TRBV7-9 to TRBJ2-7; a possible D gene is TRBD1 (5 bases). Deletions cut 1 base from V and 3 bases from J, with 10 bases between. Per germline, CDR1 SEHNR and CDR2 FQNEAQ (reference sequence). The CDR3 is 14 residues long.

The chain recombines TRBV30 with TRBJ2-7, with 8 bases that match TRBD1. Germline V gives CDR1 GTSNPN, CDR2 SVGIG (reference sequence). Trimming took 2 bases from V and 3 from J; bases not matched to a gene: 3. The CDR3 totals 13 residues. DNA of the CDR3: TGTGCCTGGAGTAGGACAGGGCTCTACGAGCAGTACTTC. Translated, it gives CAWSRTGLYEQYF.

This chain uses TRBV6-5 with TRBJ2-1, with 12 nucleotides matching TRBD2. CDR1 MNHEY and CDR2 SVGAGI come from the germline V gene. The CDR3 is 15 residues long. V was pared by 6 bases and J by 9 bases, with 9 bases of the junction left unmatched. CDR3 nucleotides: TGTGCCAGCAGGGGACTAGCGGGTGGTCGGGGTGAGCAGTTCTTC. Its translation is CASRGLAGGRGEQFF.

This clone occurred once. The J gene is TRBJ1-1, the V gene TRBV2; tentatively, D is TRBD1 (5 bases). The CDR3 totals 13 residues. Per the germline V gene, CDR1 is SNHLY and CDR2 is FYNNEI. Trimming removed 6 bases from V and 1 base from J, with 9 bases in between. CDR3: CASSDRGNTEAFF. The CDR3 region has the DNA TGTGCCAGCAGCGACAGAGGGAACACTGAAGCTTTCTTT.